The 23 T cell receptor beta chains given below trace back to one sample, sequenced in a study of cytomegalovirus exposure and HLA in healthy donors. Researchers ran the PCR with 60 Vbeta and 13 Jbeta primers. Clones were sequenced by immunoSEQ multiplex PCR, and TCRdb holds only the in-frame ones, with some missing. The table lists 95,000 to 100,000 clones, around 80% of them singletons. Source material: PBMCs. The receptors originated from a woman aged 60-75 years in good health and CMV-seronegative.

The V and J genes are TRBV18 and TRBJ1-1; 9 nucleotides agree with TRBD1. The ends lost 4 bases at V and 0 bases at J; junction bases unmatched: 3. CDR1 and CDR2 (germline): KGHSH, LQKENI. This CDR3 spans 15 amino acids. The CDR3 reads CASSHRDRVNTEAFF. The CDR3 coding sequence is TGTGCCAGCTCACATCGGGACAGGGTGAACACTGAAGCTTTCTTT.

This chain connects TRBV2 to TRBJ2-7; D perhaps matches TRBD1 (7 bases). Germline CDR1 reads SNHLY; CDR2 reads FYNNEI. V was clipped by 6 bases and J by 6 bases, with 12 bases between them. There are 12 residues in the CDR3. For the CDR3, the DNA is TGTGCCAGCAGGGAGGGGGCGTCCGAGCAGTACTTC. This encodes CASREGASEQYF.

This clone has only a few counts. The J gene is TRBJ1-5, the V gene TRBV6-1; D not resolved. Deletions cut 11 bases from V and 3 bases from J, with 20 bases between. The germline V gene has CDR1 MNHNS and CDR2 SASEGT. There are 15 residues in the CDR3. The DNA for the CDR3 is TGTGCCCCAATGGTGGGCCTACCCTTCAATCAGCCCCAGCATTTT. This codes for CAPMVGLPFNQPQHF.

This clone occurred a few times. The V and J genes are TRBV6-6 and TRBJ1-3, with D possibly TRBD1 on 5 matching bases. CDR3 length equals 15 residues. V lost 5 bases and J lost 2, with 13 bases in between. The germline V gene has CDR1 MNHNY and CDR2 SVGAGI (reference sequence). The CDR3 DNA reads TGTGCCAGCAGTCCTCTGTCAGGGCCTGGAAACACCATATATTTT. Protein sequence: CASSPLSGPGNTIYF.

In this sample, this clone turned up once. The chain carries TRBV13 and TRBJ1-1; a possible D gene is TRBD1 (5 bases). CDR3 length: 14 residues. Germline values: CDR1 PRHDT, CDR2 FYEKMQ (reference sequence). V was shortened by 0 bases and J by 1 base, with 6 bases between the two germline ends. This CDR3 is CASSLGTANTEAFF. The CDR3 DNA sequence: TGTGCCAGCAGCTTAGGGACAGCGAACACTGAAGCTTTCTTT.

V usage is TRBV10-3 and J usage is TRBJ1-1, with D uncertain. Looked up from germline, CDR1 is ENHRY and CDR2 is SYGVKD. The CDR3 is 14 residues long. The V end was cut by 4 bases, the J end by 0 bases, with 9 bases between. The CDR3 protein is CAISVRAMNTEAFF. For the CDR3, the DNA is TGTGCCATCAGTGTGAGGGCGATGAACACTGAAGCTTTCTTT.

The CDR3 loop reads CASSQDWQDNYGYTF. For the CDR3, the DNA is TGCGCCAGCAGCCAAGATTGGCAGGATAACTATGGCTACACCTTC. The chain has TRBV4-3 and TRBJ1-2; D is undetermined. Trimming removed 0 bases at V and 1 base at J, with 9 bases between. Germline CDR1 reads LGHNA; CDR2 reads YSLEER. The CDR3 consists of 15 residues.

The V and J genes are TRBV10-3 and TRBJ2-3; TRBD1 aligns across 7 bases. V lost 11 bases and J lost 5; bases outside the gene matches: 10. Germline assignment: CDR1 ENHRY and CDR2 SYGVKD. This CDR3 comprises 13 residues. Here the CDR3 DNA reads TGTGCCGTCCAGGGGGAAGAGAGAGATACGCAGTATTTT. Protein sequence: CAVQGEERDTQYF.

The CDR3 sequence is CASSLQGALGYTF. CDR3 nucleotides: TGTGCCAGCAGCTTACAGGGGGCGCTTGGCTACACCTTC. This rearrangement joins TRBV7-8 to TRBJ1-2; the match to TRBD1 covers 8 bases. From germline, CDR1 is SGHVS and CDR2 FQNEAQ. This CDR3 region has 13 residues. The V segment lost 2 bases and the J segment 7 bases; nucleotides outside the gene matches: 3.

This rearrangement joins TRBV5-1 to TRBJ2-1; the match to TRBD2 covers 14 bases. The CDR3 is 15 amino acids. Germline lookup yields CDR1 SGHRS and CDR2 YFSETQ. After removal of 3 bases from V and 8 bases from J, the junction contained 4 bases not matched to a gene. CDR3 sequence reads: CASSSRLAGGYEQFF. The CDR3 DNA is TGCGCCAGCAGCTCCCGACTAGCGGGAGGGTATGAGCAGTTCTTC.

DNA of the CDR3: TGTGCCAGCATCGGAGGACTCCCGGGCGCCTACGAGCAGTACTTC. It codes for CASIGGLPGAYEQYF. The rearrangement uses TRBV6-5 and TRBJ2-7, with a possible D match to TRBD2 (5 bases). V was cut by 7 bases and J by 2 bases, with 18 bases left in between. Germline CDR1 is MNHEY and CDR2 is SVGAGI. CDR3 size: 15 residues.

The chain joins TRBV19 to TRBJ2-7, with TRBD1 matching over 9 bases. Germline V lookup: CDR1 LNHDA, CDR2 SQIVND (reference sequence). After removal of 5 bases from V and 2 bases from J, the junction contained 4 bases not matched to a gene. This CDR3 is built from 14 residues. CDR3 bases: TGTGCCAGTAGTGCCGGGACAGGGACCTACGAGCAGTACTTC. Residues: CASSAGTGTYEQYF.

The chain carries TRBV5-1 and TRBJ2-1; no reliable D call. This CDR3 spans 16 amino acids. V lost 0 bases and J lost 0, with 10 bases in between. Germline assignment: CDR1 SGHRS and CDR2 YFSETQ. The CDR3 here is CASSLARSSSYNEQFF. Written as DNA, the CDR3 is TGCGCCAGCAGCTTGGCCCGTTCCAGCTCCTACAATGAGCAGTTCTTC.

This chain joins TRBV9 and TRBJ2-1; D call uncertain. The CDR3 is 17 residues long. V was trimmed by 0 bases and J by 1 base, leaving 14 bases between them. Germline CDR1 SGDLS, CDR2 YYNGEE. The chain's CDR3 is CASSVDASIGSYNEQFF. The CDR3 nucleotides are TGTGCCAGCAGCGTAGACGCTAGTATCGGGTCCTACAATGAGCAGTTCTTC.

The rearrangement uses TRBV30 and TRBJ1-2; 9 nucleotides align to TRBD1. The CDR3 is 15 amino acids. V was clipped by 2 bases and J by 5 bases; unmatched bases: 9. Germline V gene lookup returns CDR1 GTSNPN and CDR2 SVGIG (reference sequence). The CDR3: CAWSPGTGPLYGYTF. CDR3 nucleotides: TGTGCCTGGAGTCCCGGGACAGGGCCGCTATATGGCTACACCTTC. The whole variable domain, remainder taken from reference TRBV30 and TRBJ1-2, is SQTIHQWPATLVQPVGSPLSLECTVEGTSNPNLYWYRQAAGRGLQLLFYSVGIGQISSEVPQNLSASRPQDRQFILSSKKLLLSDSGFYLCAWSPGTGPLYGYTFGSGTRLTVV.

V gene TRBV6-7 combines with J gene TRBJ2-2; 8 nucleotides match TRBD2. TRBV6-7 is an ORF, and what it does is uncertain. J gave up 0 bases and V 7 bases, and 13 bases lay outside the gene matches. This CDR3 comprises 18 residues. In DNA form, the CDR3 reads TGTGCCAGCATCCCAGATCATAGCGGGGAACCGAACACCGGGGAGCTGTTTTTT. The encoded protein is CASIPDHSGEPNTGELFF.

This clone was seen only a few times. CDR3 coding DNA: TGTGCCAGCAGTGAAGATAGGGGAAGCACAGATACGCAGTATTTT. Its protein is CASSEDRGSTDTQYF. The genes are TRBV2 and TRBJ2-3; TRBD1 is a possible D gene (5 bases). Germline V gene data show CDR1 as SNHLY and CDR2 as FYNNEI. The V end was cut by 1 base, the J end by 0 bases, with 8 bases between. The length of the CDR3 is 15 residues. The whole variable domain, remainder taken from reference TRBV2 and TRBJ2-3, is EPEVTQTPSHQVTQMGQEVILRCVPISNHLYFYWYRQILGQKVEFLVSFYNNEISEKSEIFDDQFSVERPDGSNFTLKIRSTKLEDSAMYFCASSEDRGSTDTQYFGPGTRLTVL.

The table lists this clone with a few counts. The chain carries TRBV15 and TRBJ1-5; a possible D gene is TRBD1 (6 bases). The V end was cut by 0 bases, the J end by 7 bases, with 16 bases between. The CDR3 loop spans 16 amino acids. CDR1 is LNHNV, CDR2 YYDKDF, per germline (reference sequence). The CDR3 is CATSRDLGRGRQPQHF. CDR3 coding DNA: TGTGCCACCAGCAGAGATCTGGGCAGGGGTCGACAGCCCCAGCATTTT.

This rearrangement joins TRBV18 to TRBJ1-1; TRBD1 might be the D (5 bases). Per germline, CDR1 KGHSH and CDR2 LQKENI. The CDR3 loop spans 13 amino acids. Trimming removed 2 bases from V and 8 bases from J, with 12 bases in between. Here the CDR3 reads CASSPTRDREAFF. The CDR3 DNA is TGTGCCAGCTCACCAACTCGAGACAGAGAAGCTTTCTTT. Full variable domain (remainder filled in from reference TRBV18 and TRBJ1-1): NAGVMQNPRHLVRRRGQEARLRCSPMKGHSHVYWYRQLPEEGLKFMVYLQKENIIDESGMPKERFSAEFPKEGPSILRIQQVVRGDSAAYFCASSPTRDREAFFGQGTRLTVV.

The count of this clone is one. V usage is TRBV29-1 and J usage is TRBJ2-3; TRBD1 matches at 10 bases. The CDR3 loop spans 15 amino acids. Germline loops: CDR1 SQVTM, CDR2 ANQGSEA. The ends lost 4 bases at V and 2 bases at J; junction bases unmatched: 6. The CDR3 loop reads CSVGLTGGVTDTQYF. For the CDR3, the DNA is TGCAGCGTTGGGTTGACAGGGGGCGTCACAGATACGCAGTATTTT.

The rearrangement uses TRBV5-1 and TRBJ1-4, with D uncertain. Trimming pared 4 bases from V and 0 bases from J, leaving 10 bases between. Germline CDR1 SGHRS, CDR2 YFSETQ. The CDR3 is made up of 15 amino acids. CDR3: CASSRELATNEKLFF. The CDR3 coding sequence is TGCGCCAGCAGCCGTGAACTGGCAACTAATGAAAAACTGTTTTTT.

This rearrangement joins TRBV9 to TRBJ2-7, with unresolved D. Germline V gene lookup returns CDR1 SGDLS and CDR2 YYNGEE. V gave up 0 bases and J gave up 2 bases, with 12 bases separating them. CDR3 length: 15 amino acids. The DNA of the CDR3 is TGTGCCAGCAGCGTAGATCCGGGTGAAACCTACGAGCAGTACTTC. It encodes CASSVDPGETYEQYF.

The chain has TRBV2 and TRBJ2-1, with 13 bases fitting TRBD2. CDR3 size: 16 residues. Per germline, CDR1 SNHLY and CDR2 FYNNEI. The J segment lost 1 base and the V segment lost 6 bases, leaving 3 bases of the junction unmatched. The CDR3 region is CASRGTSGTSYNEQFF. The CDR3 DNA reads TGTGCCAGCAGGGGGACTAGCGGGACGTCCTACAATGAGCAGTTCTTC.